The 9 T cell receptor beta chains below come from one sample, sequenced in a study of cytomegalovirus exposure and HLA in healthy donors. The PCR was carried out with 60 Vbeta primers and 13 Jbeta primers. The data were produced by immunoSEQ multiplex PCR, yet TCRdb's version contains in-frame clones alone and is incomplete. The data contain 100,000 or so clones, 69% of them singletons. Sequenced material: PBMCs. The source is a man aged 30 to 45 in good health and CMV-seronegative.

This clone was seen only once. V and J are TRBV11-3 and TRBJ2-2; 7 positions agree with TRBD2. With V trimmed by 1 base and J by 1 base, 6 bases remained unmatched. CDR3 length equals 17 residues. Germline V lookup: CDR1 SGHNT, CDR2 YENEEA. The CDR3 DNA follows: TGTGCCAGCAGCTTAGGAGTCCAGCGGGGGAACACCGGGGAGCTGTTTTTT. Protein product: CASSLGVQRGNTGELFF.

The chain links TRBV7-9 to TRBJ1-5, with D tentatively TRBD1 (5 bases). V was clipped by 7 bases and J by 9 bases, with 13 bases between them. The germline V gene encodes CDR1 SEHNR and CDR2 FQNEAQ (reference sequence). CDR3 length equals 12 residues. The CDR3 sequence: CASTVTTGPQHF. CDR3 sequence (DNA): TGTGCCAGCACCGTTACTACAGGGCCCCAGCATTTT.

V usage is TRBV6-6 and J usage is TRBJ1-6, with 9 bases matching TRBD1. This CDR3 spans 15 amino acids. Trimming removed 6 bases from V and 8 bases from J; junction bases left unmatched: 8. Germline values: CDR1 MNHNY, CDR2 SVGAGI (reference sequence). Written as DNA, the CDR3 is TGTGCCAGCAGCCCGGGACAGGGATTTTATTCACCCCTCCACTTT. It specifies CASSPGQGFYSPLHF.

This clone showed up just a few times. The V gene is TRBV10-3, the J gene TRBJ2-7; the match to TRBD2 covers 7 bases. Germline CDR1 reads ENHRY; CDR2 reads SYGVKD. Trimming cost V 10 bases and J 3 bases; bases outside gene matches: 9. The CDR3 runs to 13 residues. In nucleotides, the CDR3 is TGTGCCACAGTGGGACTAAACGGCTACGAGCAGTACTTC. This codes for CATVGLNGYEQYF.

The CDR3 sequence is CATSRDRSVGQPQHF. CDR3 bases: TGTGCCACCAGCAGAGATCGAAGCGTGGGTCAGCCCCAGCATTTT. The gene calls are TRBV15 and TRBJ1-5; D not certain. CDR1 LNHNV and CDR2 YYDKDF come from the germline V gene (reference sequence). This CDR3 comprises 15 residues. Trimming shortened V by 0 bases and J by 6 bases, and 12 bases separated the two germline ends.

The chain uses TRBV5-1 and TRBJ2-7, with 13 nucleotides matching TRBD2. Per the germline V gene, CDR1 is SGHRS and CDR2 is YFSETQ. J was trimmed by 4 bases and V by 3 bases; bases with no gene match: 7. This CDR3 contains 16 residues. The CDR3 bases are TGCGCCAGCAGCTCCGGACTAGCGGGAGTTGGGTACGAGCAGTACTTC. Translated: CASSSGLAGVGYEQYF.

A few counts support this clone. V is TRBV11-2 and J is TRBJ2-4; D remains ambiguous. Trimming took 0 bases from V and 7 from J, leaving 10 bases between them. The V gene's germline CDR1 is SGHAT and CDR2 FQNNGV. This CDR3 contains 14 residues. The CDR3 protein is CASSLDSFMNIQYF. The DNA for the CDR3 is TGTGCCAGCAGCTTAGATTCCTTTATGAACATTCAGTACTTC.

CDR3 nucleotides: TGTGCCAGCAGCTTAGCGGGACAGGGGAACACCGGGGAGCTGTTTTTT. This codes for CASSLAGQGNTGELFF. V gene TRBV11-2 combines with J gene TRBJ2-2; the match to TRBD1 covers 9 bases. V was clipped by 1 base and J by 1 base; unmatched bases: 1. Germline V gene lookup returns CDR1 SGHAT and CDR2 FQNNGV. This CDR3 contains 16 residues.

The genes are TRBV4-3 and TRBJ1-1, with D uncertain. Germline V CDR1 and CDR2: LGHNA, YSLEER. Trimming took 1 base from V and 5 from J, leaving 14 bases between them. The CDR3 covers 15 residues. CDR3 nucleotides: TGCGCCAGCAGCCAAGGTCAATCGGCGGGAACTGAAGCTTTCTTT. Translated: CASSQGQSAGTEAFF.